The next 13 T cell receptor beta chains were all read from a single sample in a study of shared clonotypes between healthy human individuals. Some clones are missing from TCRdb's copy, which holds only in-frame ones; the method was immunoSEQ multiplex PCR. The sample yields more than 550,000 clones, around 91% seen once. Material for sequencing was memory CD8+ T cells from PBMCs. Documented subset: CD45RO+ cells pooled with CCR7-negative TemRA cells. These TCRs come from a man aged 18 to 29 in good health. Some clones in this sample may be carry-over from other donors' samples.

The V gene is TRBV10-3, the J gene TRBJ2-1; TRBD2 matches 9 bases. The germline V gene encodes CDR1 ENHRY and CDR2 SYGVKD. With V trimmed by 6 bases and J by 4 bases, 10 bases remained unmatched. This CDR3 region has 16 residues. CDR3 sequence: CAIRDYGLAKYNEQFF. DNA for the CDR3: TGTGCCATCAGAGACTACGGACTAGCGAAATACAATGAGCAGTTCTTC.

CDR3 residues: CASMVLAVTDEQFF. In DNA, the CDR3 is TGTGCCAGCATGGTGCTAGCGGTGACGGATGAGCAGTTCTTC. J is TRBJ2-1 and V is TRBV27, with 7 bases matching TRBD2. V shed 7 bases and J 8 bases; nucleotides not matched to a gene: 11. Germline CDR1 and CDR2: MNHEY and SMNVEV (reference sequence). The CDR3 consists of 14 residues.

This clone came up a few times. V usage is TRBV5-1 and J usage is TRBJ2-3; possibly TRBD2 for D (6 bases). Germline V CDR1 and CDR2: SGHRS, YFSETQ. V shed 0 bases and J shed 3 bases, with 8 bases lying between them. CDR3 length: 14 amino acids. The chain's CDR3 is CASSLDGRTDTQYF. The CDR3, as DNA: TGCGCCAGCAGCTTGGATGGGAGGACAGATACGCAGTATTTT. Complete variable domain (other parts from reference TRBV5-1 and TRBJ2-3): KAGVTQTPRYLIKTRGQQVTLSCSPISGHRSVSWYQQTPGQGLQFLFEYFSETQRNKGNFPGRFSGRQFSNSRSEMNVSTLELGDSALYLCASSLDGRTDTQYFGPGTRLTVL.

As to this clone: Other DNA sequences of this sample code for an identical CDR3. In DNA form, the CDR3 reads TGTGCCAGCAGCCCCGAGGGTTTAGGGAGGACCCACGAGCAGTACTTC. Residues: CASSPEGLGRTHEQYF. The chain links TRBV7-8 to TRBJ2-7, with D possibly TRBD2 on 6 matching bases. V lost 5 bases to trimming and J lost 5 bases, with 22 bases between them. CDR1 is SGHVS and CDR2 is FQNEAQ in the germline V gene. CDR3 size: 16 residues. The variable domain in full, completed from reference TRBV7-8 and TRBJ2-7, reads GAGVSQSPRYKVAKRGQDVALRCDPISGHVSLFWYQQALGQGPEFLTYFQNEAQLDKSGLPSDRFFAERPEGSVSTLKIQRTQQEDSAVYLCASSPEGLGRTHEQYFGPGTRLTVT.

J is TRBJ2-5 and V is TRBV11-2; D remains ambiguous. Trimming shortened V by 3 bases and J by 5 bases, and 4 bases separated the two germline ends. The CDR3 runs 11 residues. The V gene's germline CDR1 is SGHAT and CDR2 FQNNGV. The CDR3 region is CASSFSETQYF. The CDR3 nucleotides are TGTGCCAGCAGCTTTAGCGAGACCCAGTACTTC.

This rearrangement joins TRBV11-1 to TRBJ2-2; D is perhaps TRBD1 (6 bases). The CDR3 covers 15 residues. CDR1 is SGHAT, CDR2 FQDESV, per germline (reference sequence). V was pared by 2 bases and J by 5 bases, with 12 bases between. This CDR3 is CASSLLRGRTGELFF. The DNA of the CDR3 is TGTGCCAGCAGCTTACTCAGGGGTCGGACCGGGGAGCTGTTTTTT.

The chain employs TRBV28 and TRBJ1-1, with D possibly being TRBD1 (6 bases). Between the trimmed V and J ends, which lost 4 bases and 2 bases, there was a span of 20 bases. CDR3 length: 17 residues. Germline V CDR1 and CDR2: MDHEN, SYDVKM. This CDR3 is CASSSYYVDRPNTEAFF. CDR3 in DNA: TGTGCCAGCAGTTCTTATTACGTCGACAGGCCCAACACTGAAGCTTTCTTT.

This clone appeared once. The rearrangement links TRBV12-5 to TRBJ2-7; TRBD1 matches at 8 bases. The germline gives CDR1 LGHNT, CDR2 FRNRAP. The CDR3 spans 14 residues. With 6 bases clipped from V and 1 base from J, the junction kept 5 bases outside the gene matches. For the CDR3, the DNA is TGTGCTAGTGGACAAGGGACAGGATCCTACGAGCAGTACTTC. It yields the protein CASGQGTGSYEQYF.

The J gene is TRBJ1-2, the V gene TRBV4-1, with 7 bases fitting TRBD1. V gave up 4 bases and J gave up 2 bases; unmatched junction bases: 13. The CDR3 length is 17 residues. Germline CDR1 reads MGHRA; CDR2 reads YSYEKL. The CDR3 reads CASSLAPTGAINYGYTF. Here the CDR3 DNA reads TGCGCCAGCAGCCTGGCCCCCACAGGGGCAATAAACTATGGCTACACCTTC.

The rearrangement links TRBV27 to TRBJ1-4; D is perhaps TRBD1 (5 bases). V gave up 7 bases and J gave up 8 bases, with 17 bases separating them. Germline V gene sequence: CDR1 MNHEY, CDR2 SMNVEV (reference sequence). The CDR3 has 14 amino acids. The CDR3 DNA reads as TGTGCCAGCACCCGGGGGGGTTCGGGGGAAAAACTGTTTTTT. Amino acids: CASTRGGSGEKLFF.

The chain recombines TRBV27 with TRBJ1-5, with TRBD1 matching over 7 bases. Trimming removed 4 bases from V and 0 bases from J; junction bases left unmatched: 6. Germline V gives CDR1 MNHEY, CDR2 SMNVEV (reference sequence). This CDR3 comprises 16 residues. The CDR3 DNA is TGTGCCAGCAGTTCCTTTCAGGGGGGTAGCAATCAGCCCCAGCATTTT. Its translation: CASSSFQGGSNQPQHF.

The chain carries TRBV14 and TRBJ2-2; 9 bases map to TRBD1. V trimming: 4 bases; J trimming: 9 bases; junction bases outside the gene matches: 6. In germline, CDR1 is SGHDN, CDR2 FVKESK. This CDR3 is 14 amino acids long. The CDR3 sequence: CASSPGTGPRELFF. DNA of the CDR3: TGTGCCAGCAGCCCGGGGACAGGGCCCCGGGAGCTGTTTTTT. The whole variable domain, remainder taken from reference TRBV14 and TRBJ2-2, is EAGVTQFPSHSVIEKGQTVTLRCDPISGHDNLYWYRRVMGKEIKFLLHFVKESKQDESGMPNNRFLAERTGGTYSTLKVQPAELEDSGVYFCASSPGTGPRELFFGEGSRLTVL.

The CDR3 loop reads CASSLAPYGTGINEQFF. In nucleotides, the CDR3 is TGTGCCAGCAGCTTAGCGCCATACGGGACAGGGATCAATGAGCAGTTCTTC. The chain links TRBV7-9 to TRBJ2-1; 9 nucleotides agree with TRBD1. With 0 bases clipped from V and 6 bases from J, the junction kept 9 bases outside the gene matches. The CDR3 is made up of 17 amino acids. The V gene's germline CDR1 is SEHNR and CDR2 FQNEAQ (reference sequence).